Below, 22 T cell receptor beta chains from the same sample are listed, as sequenced in a study of chemoradiotherapy in HPV16-positive cancers. TCRdb keeps only in-frame clones here, not all; method: immunoSEQ multiplex PCR. The sample has tens of thousands of clones, 84% seen once; the top ten hold roughly 6%. The starting material was blood, obtained from a patient who underwent chemoradiotherapy. The receptor set was obtained from a human donor with HPV-associated anogenital cancer.

V is TRBV27 and J is TRBJ1-2, with 10 bases identical to TRBD1. CDR3 length equals 15 residues. The V segment lost 5 bases and the J segment 7 bases; nucleotides outside the gene matches: 10. CDR1 is MNHEY and CDR2 is SMNVEV in the germline V gene (reference sequence). This chain's CDR3 is CASSTTTGGGSGYTF. The CDR3 DNA reads TGTGCCAGCAGTACCACGACAGGGGGCGGTTCTGGCTACACCTTC.

CDR3 coding DNA: TGTGCCAGTAGTCCAACACCCGGACATATAACGGCTGAAGCTTTCTTT. This codes for CASSPTPGHITAEAFF. The V and J genes are TRBV19 and TRBJ1-1, with a weak D call TRBD1 (5 bases). V was cut by 5 bases and J by 6 bases, with 22 bases left in between. The length of the CDR3 is 16 residues. CDR1 is LNHDA, CDR2 SQIVND, per germline (reference sequence).

The chain joins TRBV4-1 to TRBJ2-4, with D possibly matching TRBD1 (5 bases). Trimming removed 1 base from V and 0 bases from J, with 7 bases in between. CDR3 length equals 15 residues. CDR1 and CDR2 (germline): MGHRA, YSYEKL. The chain's CDR3 is CASSQAGLAKNIQYF. The CDR3 bases are TGCGCCAGCAGCCAAGCAGGGTTAGCCAAAAACATTCAGTACTTC.

V and J are TRBV18 and TRBJ2-3; possibly TRBD1 or TRBD2 for D (5 bases each). Per germline, CDR1 KGHSH and CDR2 LQKENI. V was cut by 6 bases and J by 1 base, with 17 bases left in between. The CDR3 is 16 amino acids. CDR3 sequence reads: CASSPVEGLGTDTQYF. The CDR3 DNA reads TGTGCCAGCTCCCCAGTTGAGGGGCTAGGCACAGATACGCAGTATTTT.

The rearrangement links TRBV30 to TRBJ2-5; 8 bases fit TRBD2. J was trimmed by 4 bases and V by 2 bases; bases with no gene match: 12. This CDR3 is 16 amino acids long. Germline V CDR1 and CDR2: GTSNPN, SVGIG (reference sequence). The CDR3 sequence is CAWSRSGGPRGETQYF. CDR3 DNA sequence: TGTGCCTGGAGTAGGAGCGGGGGACCCCGTGGAGAGACCCAGTACTTC.

The chain joins TRBV6-1 to TRBJ2-1, with 7 bases aligning to TRBD1. V was clipped by 4 bases and J by 4 bases; unmatched bases: 7. The CDR3 has 15 amino acids. Germline lookup yields CDR1 MNHNS and CDR2 SASEGT. The CDR3 loop reads CASSGIGGSYNEQFF. DNA of the CDR3: TGTGCCAGCAGTGGAATAGGGGGCTCGTACAATGAGCAGTTCTTC.

The rearrangement links TRBV7-2 to TRBJ1-2; possibly TRBD1 for D (5 bases). This CDR3 region has 14 residues. Germline values: CDR1 SGHTA, CDR2 FQGNSA. Trimming pared 5 bases from V and 4 bases from J, leaving 14 bases between. This CDR3 reads CASSQQQASYGYTF. CDR3 in DNA: TGTGCCAGCAGCCAACAACAGGCCAGCTATGGCTACACCTTC.

V and J are TRBV5-1 and TRBJ1-4; D might be TRBD1 (5 bases). Trimming removed 0 bases at V and 6 bases at J, with 12 bases between. The V gene's germline CDR1 is SGHRS and CDR2 YFSETQ. The CDR3 sequence is 15 residues long. The DNA of the CDR3 is TGCGCCAGCAGCTTGGGTGGCAGGGTCGATGAAAAACTGTTTTTT. Amino acid sequence: CASSLGGRVDEKLFF.

The chain links TRBV30 to TRBJ2-4; 11 bases are shared with TRBD1. This CDR3 spans 15 amino acids. Losses at the gene ends were 4 bases for V and 5 bases for J; bases not matched to a gene: 7. CDR1 GTSNPN and CDR2 SVGIG come from the germline V gene (reference sequence). The CDR3 sequence is CAWMGQGGLQNIQYF. CDR3 bases: TGTGCCTGGATGGGACAGGGGGGTCTCCAAAACATTCAGTACTTC.

The gene calls are TRBV7-9 and TRBJ1-2; perhaps TRBD1 as D (6 bases). Germline lookup yields CDR1 SEHNR and CDR2 FQNEAQ (reference sequence). With 7 bases removed from V and 2 bases from J, the gap between germline ends came to 26 bases. The CDR3 extends over 18 amino acids. CDR3 sequence reads: CASTVQGARESYNYGYTF. The CDR3, as DNA: TGTGCCAGCACCGTACAGGGCGCCAGAGAAAGCTACAACTATGGCTACACCTTC.

This clone has just a few counts. The CDR3 sequence is CASSQTSGGKNTQYF. The CDR3 DNA is TGTGCCAGCAGCCAAACTAGCGGGGGGAAGAATACGCAGTATTTT. The chain links TRBV4-2 to TRBJ2-3; TRBD2 agrees at 12 bases. The junction had 4 bases not matched to a gene; V was cut back by 2 bases and J by 7 bases. This CDR3 has 15 residues. The V gene's germline CDR1 is LGHNA and CDR2 YNFKEQ.

V is TRBV30 and J is TRBJ1-1, with D unclear. Germline-derived CDR1 and CDR2 are GTSNPN and SVGIG (reference sequence). V was trimmed by 2 bases and J by 2 bases, leaving 9 bases between them. This CDR3 is built from 13 residues. The CDR3, as DNA: TGTGCCTGGAGTCTGGACTCCAACACTGAAGCTTTCTTT. Encoded protein: CAWSLDSNTEAFF.

CDR3 DNA: TGTGCCAGCAGCCCCCTTCGTTCCCGCCACTATGGCTACACCTTC. It is translated as CASSPLRSRHYGYTF. J is TRBJ1-2 and V is TRBV7-9, with D hard to call. V gave up 5 bases and J gave up 3 bases, with 16 bases separating them. The CDR3 consists of 15 residues. The V gene's germline CDR1 is SEHNR and CDR2 FQNEAQ (reference sequence).

This clone has a handful of counts. The V gene is TRBV10-3, the J gene TRBJ1-2, with D possibly being TRBD1 (6 bases). CDR3 length: 14 residues. Germline V lookup: CDR1 ENHRY, CDR2 SYGVKD. V was pared by 10 bases and J by 8 bases, with 23 bases between. CDR3 sequence (DNA): TGTGCCACCGACGGTGGGGGCGCGGGAGAAGGCTACACCTTC. Its protein product is CATDGGGAGEGYTF.

The chain uses TRBV5-5 and TRBJ1-2; 9 nucleotides match TRBD1. This CDR3 spans 16 amino acids. The germline gives CDR1 SGHKS, CDR2 YYEKEE (reference sequence). V shed 3 bases and J 4 bases; nucleotides not matched to a gene: 10. The CDR3 is CASSSLDRGLSYGYTF. As DNA, the CDR3 is TGTGCCAGCAGCTCCTTAGACAGGGGGTTGAGCTATGGCTACACCTTC.

V is TRBV29-1 and J is TRBJ1-2, with 8 bases aligning to TRBD1. The germline V gene encodes CDR1 SQVTM and CDR2 ANQGSEA. The length of the CDR3 is 12 residues. V shed 6 bases and J 4 bases; nucleotides not matched to a gene: 4. The CDR3 protein is CSVRTGPYGYTF. CDR3 nucleotide sequence: TGCAGCGTCCGGACAGGGCCCTATGGCTACACCTTC.

The chain joins TRBV2 to TRBJ1-2; tentative D call: TRBD1 (5 bases). The V end lost 6 bases, the J end lost 4 bases, and 12 bases lay between the germline ends. The CDR3 sequence is 13 residues long. Germline lookup yields CDR1 SNHLY and CDR2 FYNNEI. The CDR3 DNA reads as TGTGCCAGCAGCCTACAGGACCGCTATGGCTACACCTTC. Its translation is CASSLQDRYGYTF.

The rearrangement links TRBV19 to TRBJ1-1; D unresolved. The CDR3 has 14 residues. Germline values: CDR1 LNHDA, CDR2 SQIVND (reference sequence). V dropped 6 bases and J dropped 1 base, with 12 bases sitting between them. CDR3 loop: CASRMGSRNTEAFF. CDR3 sequence (DNA): TGTGCCAGTAGGATGGGCAGCCGGAACACTGAAGCTTTCTTT.

In this sample, this clone turned up a few times. The gene calls are TRBV6-5 and TRBJ1-5; D gene uncertain. Per germline, CDR1 MNHEY and CDR2 SVGAGI. The length of the CDR3 is 15 residues. Trimming removed 9 bases at V and 1 base at J, with 16 bases between. The CDR3: CARGFVGRSNQPQHF. The CDR3 DNA follows: TGTGCCAGAGGATTTGTCGGTCGGAGCAATCAGCCCCAGCATTTT.

The chain combines TRBV5-4 with TRBJ1-3; 9 bases match TRBD1. This CDR3 comprises 16 residues. The germline V gene has CDR1 SGHNT and CDR2 YYREEE (reference sequence). Germline trimming cut 3 bases from V and 0 bases from J; bases unmatched to any gene: 4. The CDR3 DNA follows: TGTGCCAGCAGCTCGACGGACAGGGGCTCTGGAAACACCATATATTTT. Translation gives CASSSTDRGSGNTIYF.

The chain couples TRBV9 to TRBJ1-1, with D possibly being TRBD1 (5 bases). Germline loops: CDR1 SGDLS, CDR2 YYNGEE. Between the trimmed V and J ends, which lost 3 bases and 4 bases, there was a span of 19 bases. The CDR3 runs 16 residues. CDR3 nucleotide sequence: TGTGCCAGCAGCGCCGCCGGCTGGGGCGAAATCACTGAAGCTTTCTTT. Translating it yields CASSAAGWGEITEAFF. The whole variable domain, filled in from reference TRBV9 and TRBJ1-1, reads DSGVTQTPKHLITATGQRVTLRCSPRSGDLSVYWYQQSLDQGLQFLIQYYNGEERAKGNILERFSAQQFPDLHSELNLSSLELGDSALYFCASSAAGWGEITEAFFGQGTRLTVV.

This clone showed up just once. V usage is TRBV4-1 and J usage is TRBJ2-1, with TRBD2 matching over 11 bases. This CDR3 has 15 residues. V shed 3 bases, J shed 8 bases, and the junction held 6 bases outside the gene matches. Germline CDR1 is MGHRA and CDR2 is YSYEKL. This CDR3 reads CASSQPLAGGYEQFF. CDR3 DNA: TGCGCCAGCAGCCAGCCCCTAGCGGGGGGCTATGAGCAGTTCTTC.